These T cell receptor beta chains were read from a single sample in a study of Tregs in tolerant kidney transplant recipients. Here immunoSEQ multiplex PCR was the method, and the copy in TCRdb shows in-frame clones only, minus some. The data hold around 85,000 clones, with approximately 90% observed a single time. The sequenced sample was Tregs from blood, obtained before the transplant. Receptors were obtained from a human donor who received a combined kidney and bone marrow transplant. CDR3s leave out the opening cysteine and the closing phenylalanine or tryptophan. The order of the fields is clone size, V gene, CDR3 protein. Clone size is shown for a subset of rows, as once, few, many or a class of expanded clone.

>NA|TRBV15
ATRWNEKLF
>NA|TRBV28
ASSFVASLPF
>once|TRBV30
AWSLEGTVGYT
>NA|TRBV7-2
ASSLGAGTGNTIY
>NA|TRBV28
ASSSPLMNTEAF
>NA|TRBV5-1
ASSWAGSNYGYT
>NA|TRBV4-1
ASSQDPNFSGANVLT
>once|TRBV18
ASSPTTASNTEAF
>NA|TRBV7-2
ASSSQTRAGNEQF
>NA|TRBV15
ATSRNLAGSTDTQY